This TCR beta chain is drawn from a study of post-analysis software for immune sequencing data. Regarding the study as a whole: There was significantly lower normalized Chao1 diversity in multiple sclerosis patients than in controls. Co-batched samples clustered tightly together by F measure. Included in a set of a few TRBV segments more frequent in patients than controls were TRBV5-6, TRBV5-1 and TRBV20-1.

Unique molecular identifiers featured in each of the TCR beta cDNA libraries. Input populations of about 0.85 to 11 million T cells gave rise to some 500,000 cDNA molecules. TCRdb re-analysed the PCR reads in MiXCR, keeping a single row per CDR3 protein. Here the sample spans hundreds of thousands of distinct CDR3 sequences, approximately 38% being singletons. Regarding this clonotype: Antigen unknown. A much larger clone differs from this one at a single base, so this may be a read error.

The germline gives CDR1 MNHEY, CDR2 SMNVEV (reference sequence). The V end was cut by 10 bases, the J end by 5 bases, with 16 bases between. This CDR3 has 13 residues. The TCR was taken from a girl aged 2-15 years with multiple sclerosis. The sample comprised blood. This chain connects TRBV27 to TRBJ2-3, with a tentative D call TRBD2 (6 bases). CDR3 loop: CANQTGAVDTQYF. CDR3 in DNA: TGTGCCAACCAGACGGGAGCGGTAGATACGCAGTATTTT.